Shown below are 28 T cell receptor beta chains from a single sample sequenced in a study of blood T cell repertoires in COVID-19. Data came from immunoSEQ multiplex PCR; TCRdb stores just in-frame clones and leaves some out. The sample lists about 60,000 clones; approximately 82% were seen once. Sequencing input: peripheral blood. All receptors come from a man in his sixties with acute or convalescent COVID-19.

This chain uses TRBV7-9 with TRBJ1-1; 10 bases map to TRBD1. The length of the CDR3 is 15 residues. V was clipped by 3 bases and J by 5 bases; unmatched bases: 6. Germline V CDR1 and CDR2: SEHNR, FQNEAQ (reference sequence). CDR3 DNA: TGTGCCAGCAGCTTGAACCGGGACAGGGGAACTGAAGCTTTCTTT. It codes for CASSLNRDRGTEAFF.

V gene TRBV20-1 combines with J gene TRBJ2-5, with unresolved D. The CDR3 loop spans 11 amino acids. Looked up from germline, CDR1 is DFQATT and CDR2 is SNEGSKA (reference sequence). Trimming shortened V by 5 bases and J by 0 bases, and 4 bases separated the two germline ends. CDR3: CSALYQETQYF. CDR3 nucleotide sequence: TGCAGTGCTCTGTACCAAGAGACCCAGTACTTC.

This clone was found a few times. The J gene is TRBJ1-3, the V gene TRBV2; D remains ambiguous. V lost 8 bases and J lost 1, with 12 bases in between. From germline, CDR1 is SNHLY and CDR2 FYNNEI. CDR3 length equals 14 residues. The CDR3 DNA is TGTGCCAGCTCGGTCGGTTCTTCTGGAAACACCATATATTTT. This gives the protein CASSVGSSGNTIYF.

This clone was seen once. The chain combines TRBV4-2 with TRBJ2-6, with TRBD1 matching 9 bases. The CDR3 has 19 residues. Germline lookup yields CDR1 LGHNA and CDR2 YNFKEQ. V lost 0 bases and J lost 0; bases outside the gene matches: 6. The CDR3 DNA reads TGTGCCAGCAGCCAAGATGTTCCGGACAGGGGCTCTGGGGCCAACGTCCTGACTTTC. It codes for CASSQDVPDRGSGANVLTF.

This chain connects TRBV29-1 to TRBJ2-7; 8 nucleotides line up with TRBD1. Germline V CDR1 and CDR2: SQVTM, ANQGSEA. This CDR3 has 13 amino acids. The junction had 13 bases not matched to a gene; V was cut back by 6 bases and J by 9 bases. The DNA for the CDR3 is TGCAGCGTCCGGACAGGGATCCTACGTGGGCAGTACTTC. This encodes CSVRTGILRGQYF.

This clone has just one count. J is TRBJ1-1 and V is TRBV5-1; TRBD1 agrees at 8 bases. Germline V gene sequence: CDR1 SGHRS, CDR2 YFSETQ. The CDR3 consists of 13 residues. Trimming removed 6 bases from V and 5 bases from J; junction bases left unmatched: 6. CDR3 region: CASTQRTGTEAFF. In DNA, the CDR3 is TGCGCCAGCACCCAAAGGACAGGGACTGAAGCTTTCTTT.

This clone has just a few counts. V usage is TRBV6-5 and J usage is TRBJ2-7; possible D gene TRBD2, 6 bases. This CDR3 has 15 residues. The V gene lost 7 bases and the J gene lost 5 bases, with 21 bases spanning the gap. The germline CDR1 and CDR2 sequences are MNHEY and SVGAGI. The CDR3 region is CASTFGLPSDHEQYF. Written as DNA, the CDR3 is TGTGCCAGCACTTTTGGACTACCCAGTGACCACGAGCAGTACTTC.

On this clone itself: Germline and junction disagree at one end, which may indicate a read error. The chain carries TRBV25-1 and TRBJ1-2; tentative D call: TRBD1 (5 bases). From germline, CDR1 is MGHDK and CDR2 SYGVNS. The length of the CDR3 is 14 residues. The CDR3 coding sequence is TGTGCCAGCAGTGAATACTTAACAGACAGTAAGACGGTCTTC. Its translation is CASSEYLTDSKTVF.

The chain carries TRBV6-5 and TRBJ2-7; 7 bases agree with TRBD2. This CDR3 is built from 14 residues. J was trimmed by 7 bases and V by 2 bases; bases with no gene match: 8. CDR1 and CDR2 from the germline V gene are MNHEY and SVGAGI. The CDR3 bases are TGTGCCAGCAGTTACGCGTCGGGGGGTGGGGAGCAGTACTTC. Translated: CASSYASGGGEQYF.

This rearrangement joins TRBV5-4 to TRBJ2-5; the match to TRBD2 covers 12 bases. The V gene's germline CDR1 is SGHNT and CDR2 YYREEE (reference sequence). V was clipped by 4 bases and J by 2 bases; unmatched bases: 9. There are 17 residues in the CDR3. This CDR3 is CASSPLLLAGGQETQYF. DNA of the CDR3: TGTGCCAGCAGCCCCCTGTTACTAGCGGGGGGACAAGAGACCCAGTACTTC.

This chain links TRBV4-2 with TRBJ1-3; D possibly corresponds to TRBD1 (5 bases). The germline V gene encodes CDR1 LGHNA and CDR2 YNFKEQ. This CDR3 has 17 amino acids. Trimming took 4 bases from V and 1 from J, leaving 17 bases between them. This chain's CDR3 is CASSLENAQGSGNTIYF. The CDR3 DNA reads as TGTGCCAGCAGCCTAGAAAATGCCCAGGGTTCTGGAAACACCATATATTTT.

This clone is a singleton in its sample. V usage is TRBV6-5 and J usage is TRBJ2-7, with 7 bases fitting TRBD1. This CDR3 region has 13 residues. V shed 8 bases, J shed 3 bases, and the junction held 7 bases outside the gene matches. Germline-derived CDR1 and CDR2 are MNHEY and SVGAGI. The CDR3 is CASVRQGSYEQYF. The CDR3 region has the DNA TGTGCCAGCGTACGACAGGGCAGCTACGAGCAGTACTTC.

Details on this clone: Likely a read error: the CDR3 ends without its conserved phenylalanine or tryptophan. The limits of the CDR3 on the DNA are not certain, so only TCRdb's listed CDR3 is given. CDR3 protein: CASSRGLRALKRGP. The chain has TRBV21-1 and TRBJ1-6; whether TRBD1, the table's D call, matches the DNA was not checked. TRBV21-1 is an annotated pseudogene. Inclusive of both ends, the CDR3 amounts to 14 amino acids.

The V and J genes are TRBV2 and TRBJ2-5; tentatively, D is TRBD1 (6 bases). Deletions cut 6 bases from V and 5 bases from J, with 13 bases between. Germline loops: CDR1 SNHLY, CDR2 FYNNEI. The CDR3 runs 13 residues. The CDR3 protein is CASRGWGQETQYF. The CDR3 bases are TGTGCCAGCAGGGGGTGGGGGCAGGAGACCCAGTACTTC.

The chain uses TRBV29-1 and TRBJ2-7, with D maybe TRBD1 (5 bases). There are 12 residues in the CDR3. Germline V gene data show CDR1 as SQVTM and CDR2 as ANQGSEA. Trimming took 4 bases from V and 2 from J, leaving 9 bases between them. CDR3 in DNA: TGCAGCGTTGGTCAGGGCACCTACGAGCAGTACTTC. It yields the protein CSVGQGTYEQYF.

The chain joins TRBV18 to TRBJ1-5; D gene ambiguous. CDR3 length: 15 residues. Germline assignment: CDR1 KGHSH and CDR2 LQKENI. V lost 5 bases and J 0 bases, leaving 11 bases between the germline ends. The CDR3 is CASSISANSNQPQHF. The CDR3 nucleotides are TGTGCCAGCTCAATTTCAGCGAATAGCAATCAGCCCCAGCATTTT.

In DNA, the CDR3 is TGTGCCACCAGTGATGCTACAGGGGGTGGAGAAAAACTGTTTTTT. This sequence encodes CATSDATGGGEKLFF. The V gene is TRBV24-1, the J gene TRBJ1-4; the match to TRBD1 covers 8 bases. V lost 3 bases to trimming and J lost 8 bases; unmatched junction nucleotides: 7. CDR3 length: 15 residues. CDR1 is KGHDR and CDR2 is SFDVKD in the germline V gene.

This clone occurred a few times. The chain uses TRBV2 and TRBJ1-3, with TRBD1 matching 7 bases. Per germline, CDR1 SNHLY and CDR2 FYNNEI. The CDR3 runs to 18 residues. The V and J ends lost 8 bases and 0 bases, in that order; junction bases with no gene match: 16. CDR3 protein: CASAVQQGGKSSGNTIYF. The CDR3 nucleotides read TGTGCCAGCGCGGTTCAGCAGGGGGGAAAGAGCTCTGGAAACACCATATATTTT.

This chain connects TRBV4-1 to TRBJ2-5, with TRBD2 matching over 11 bases. V was pared by 6 bases and J by 5 bases, with 8 bases of the junction left unmatched. The germline V gene encodes CDR1 MGHRA and CDR2 YSYEKL. This CDR3 comprises 15 residues. In DNA, the CDR3 is TGCGCCAGCAGTCGTAATAGCGGGGGGGCCGAGACCCAGTACTTC. As protein: CASSRNSGGAETQYF.

This clone appeared a single time. The chain employs TRBV5-1 and TRBJ1-1, with 9 bases lining up with TRBD1. CDR1 is SGHRS, CDR2 YFSETQ, per germline. V dropped 4 bases and J dropped 8; count of bases not matched to a gene: 6. The length of the CDR3 is 13 residues. CDR3 in DNA: TGCGCCAGCAGCCCGGACAGGGGTCGGGAAGCTTTCTTT. The encoded protein is CASSPDRGREAFF.

This chain joins TRBV29-1 and TRBJ1-1; TRBD1 might be the D (5 bases). Germline V gene sequence: CDR1 SQVTM, CDR2 ANQGSEA. The CDR3 consists of 13 residues. The V end lost 4 bases, the J end lost 0 bases, and 9 bases lay between the germline ends. CDR3 DNA sequence: TGCAGCGTTGCCCCGACAGTGAACACTGAAGCTTTCTTT. This encodes CSVAPTVNTEAFF.

The chain has TRBV30 and TRBJ2-7; no clear D. This CDR3 spans 11 amino acids. Germline-derived CDR1 and CDR2 are GTSNPN and SVGIG (reference sequence). V was cut by 3 bases and J by 3 bases, with 6 bases left in between. CDR3 sequence: CAWRHNYEQYF. Here the CDR3 DNA reads TGTGCCTGGAGACACAACTACGAGCAGTACTTC.

This clone appeared a few times. This rearrangement joins TRBV18 to TRBJ2-1; TRBD2 might be the D (6 bases). This CDR3 has 15 amino acids. Per germline, CDR1 KGHSH and CDR2 LQKENI. Trimming left V 2 bases short and J 5 bases short, with 13 bases between. CDR3 in amino acids: CASSPEGGVHNEQFF. The CDR3, as DNA: TGTGCCAGCTCACCAGAAGGAGGGGTCCACAATGAGCAGTTCTTC.

This clone was picked up one time. The chain carries TRBV7-8 and TRBJ1-6, with a tentative D call TRBD1 (6 bases). This CDR3 is built from 15 residues. The V end lost 1 base, the J end lost 9 bases, and 13 bases lay between the germline ends. Germline CDR1 SGHVS, CDR2 FQNEAQ. CDR3 protein: CASSLGRQGSSPLHF. CDR3 in DNA: TGTGCCAGCAGCTTAGGTCGGCAGGGGAGTTCACCCCTCCACTTT. The complete variable domain, with remaining parts taken from reference TRBV7-8 and TRBJ1-6, reads GAGVSQSPRYKVAKRGQDVALRCDPISGHVSLFWYQQALGQGPEFLTYFQNEAQLDKSGLPSDRFFAERPEGSVSTLKIQRTQQEDSAVYLCASSLGRQGSSPLHFGNGTRLTVT.

This clone was seen repeatedly, ten times or more. J is TRBJ1-4 and V is TRBV5-4; the D is unclear. Trimming left V 4 bases short and J 2 bases short, with 12 bases between. Germline CDR1 SGHNT, CDR2 YYREEE (reference sequence). This CDR3 is 15 amino acids long. CDR3 in amino acids: CASSRWAGTNEKLFF. The CDR3 DNA sequence: TGTGCCAGCAGCAGATGGGCTGGGACTAATGAAAAACTGTTTTTT.

This clone is a singleton in its sample. The chain uses TRBV11-2 and TRBJ1-2, with 8 nucleotides matching TRBD1. CDR1 SGHAT and CDR2 FQNNGV come from the germline V gene. V dropped 3 bases and J dropped 0; count of bases not matched to a gene: 9. The CDR3 has 17 amino acids. The CDR3, as DNA: TGTGCCAGCAGCTTGACAGGGGACCAGACTCCTAACTATGGCTACACCTTC. Its translation: CASSLTGDQTPNYGYTF. The complete variable domain, with remaining parts taken from reference TRBV11-2 and TRBJ1-2, reads EAGVAQSPRYKIIEKRQSVAFWCNPISGHATLYWYQQILGQGPKLLIQFQNNGVVDDSQLPKDRFSAERLKGVDSTLKIQPAKLEDSAVYLCASSLTGDQTPNYGYTFGSGTRLTVV.

The rearrangement links TRBV29-1 to TRBJ1-2; possibly TRBD1 for D (6 bases). In germline, CDR1 is SQVTM, CDR2 ANQGSEA. The V end was cut by 2 bases, the J end by 4 bases, with 17 bases between. The CDR3 is 15 amino acids. CDR3 DNA sequence: TGCAGCGTTGAACTTGGTGGGGGCACCTTCTATGGCTACACCTTC. It codes for CSVELGGGTFYGYTF.

This clone was recorded once. The chain joins TRBV27 to TRBJ2-2, with D possibly TRBD1 on 6 matching bases. This CDR3 comprises 15 residues. From germline, CDR1 is MNHEY and CDR2 SMNVEV (reference sequence). The V gene lost 4 bases and the J gene lost 5 bases, with 14 bases spanning the gap. CDR3 DNA sequence: TGTGCCAGCAGTTCAATTGCAACAGGGACCGGGGAGCTGTTTTTT. Protein sequence: CASSSIATGTGELFF.